These 25 T cell receptor beta chains originate from one sample sequenced in a study of molecular identifiers for immune sequencing clone quantification. One entry per CDR3 protein results from TCRdb running MiXCR on the PCR reads. The table records about 510,000 distinct CDR3 sequences, 25% of them present only once. The sequenced material came from naive CD8+ T cells from blood, with Jurkat cell RNA spiked in. Subset reported: FACS-sorted CD8+CD4-CCR7+CD45RA+ naive T cells. Every receptor here comes from a human donor in good health. Some libraries in this study had Jurkat cell RNA spiked in.

This clonotype was seen repeatedly, ten times or more. The CDR3 spells CASSAEESPGELFF. In DNA, the CDR3 is TGTGCCAGCAGCGCAGAGGAATCCCCCGGGGAGCTGTTTTTT. The rearrangement uses TRBV9 and TRBJ2-2, with D unresolved. In germline, CDR1 is SGDLS, CDR2 YYNGEE. CDR3 length: 14 residues. Trimming pared 3 bases from V and 6 bases from J, leaving 12 bases between. Looking up the rest from reference TRBV9 and TRBJ2-2 gives the full variable domain: DSGVTQTPKHLITATGQRVTLRCSPRSGDLSVYWYQQSLDQGLQFLIQYYNGEERAKGNILERFSAQQFPDLHSELNLSSLELGDSALYFCASSAEESPGELFFGEGSRLTVL.

This clonotype was detected a few times. V usage is TRBV15 and J usage is TRBJ1-3; D gene uncertain. The V and J ends lost 0 bases and 1 base respectively, with 7 bases between them. The CDR3 runs 15 residues. Germline loops: CDR1 LNHNV, CDR2 YYDKDF (reference sequence). The CDR3 nucleotides are TGTGCCACCAGCAGAGATCTAGGTTCTGGAAACACCATATATTTT. This translates into CATSRDLGSGNTIYF.

Worth noting for this clonotype: A much more abundant neighbour one base away suggests this may be a read error. In DNA form, the CDR3 reads TGTGCCAGCAGCTTAGCTTCCTCTGAAGCTTTCTTT. Translated: CASSLASSEAFF. This chain uses TRBV7-9 with TRBJ1-1; D unresolved. Germline assignment: CDR1 SEHNR and CDR2 FQNEAQ (reference sequence). The CDR3 totals 12 residues. The germline V and J ends were trimmed by 0 bases and 6 bases, with 5 bases remaining between them.

As to this clonotype: Mismatch with germline at one junction end may stem from a read error. The chain combines TRBV2 with TRBJ1-1; D remains unclear. The CDR3 totals 13 residues. The germline V gene has CDR1 SNHLY and CDR2 FYNNEI. CDR3 coding DNA: TGTGCCAGCAGGTGGATTATGAACACTGAGGCTTTCTTT. Amino acids: CASRWIMNTEAFF.

With respect to this clonotype: One base away lies a much larger clone, so this may be a sequencing read error. J is TRBJ2-7 and V is TRBV7-9; D unclear. CDR1 SEHNR and CDR2 FQNEAQ come from the germline V gene (reference sequence). The CDR3 sequence is 13 residues long. The CDR3 coding sequence is TGTACCAGCAGCCTCGGCGCTGCGGACGAGCAGTACTTC. It encodes CTSSLGAADEQYF.

The chain joins TRBV5-1 to TRBJ2-7, with D tentatively TRBD1 (6 bases). Germline CDR1 reads SGHRS; CDR2 reads YFSETQ. The V end was cut by 7 bases, the J end by 4 bases, with 21 bases between. This CDR3 has 15 amino acids. For the CDR3, the DNA is TGCGCCAGCTGCCCCGGTGCAGGGGTGGGTTACGAGCAGTACTTC. This encodes CASCPGAGVGYEQYF. Based on the CDR3 plus reference TRBV5-1 and TRBJ2-7, the full variable domain is KAGVTQTPRYLIKTRGQQVTLSCSPISGHRSVSWYQQTPGQGLQFLFEYFSETQRNKGNFPGRFSGRQFSNSRSEMNVSTLELGDSALYLCASCPGAGVGYEQYFGPGTRLTVT.

This clonotype was found many times. The chain recombines TRBV28 with TRBJ2-7, with 7 positions matching TRBD1. The V and J ends lost 3 bases and 1 base, in that order; junction bases with no gene match: 6. Germline V gene lookup returns CDR1 MDHEN and CDR2 SYDVKM. This CDR3 is 15 amino acids long. The CDR3 DNA sequence: TGTGCCAGCAGTTTCAGGGGGATTGCATCCTACGAGCAGTACTTC. Translated, it gives CASSFRGIASYEQYF.

The table lists this clonotype with a few counts. V gene TRBV11-2 combines with J gene TRBJ1-2, with 7 bases matching TRBD1. This CDR3 contains 13 residues. Losses at the gene ends were 4 bases for V and 7 bases for J; bases not matched to a gene: 6. Germline V gene lookup returns CDR1 SGHAT and CDR2 FQNNGV. The chain's CDR3 is CASSSVDRAGYTF. The CDR3 DNA reads TGTGCCAGCAGCTCGGTCGACAGGGCTGGCTACACCTTC.

In this sample, this clonotype turned up many times. The chain uses TRBV4-1 and TRBJ1-3; D ambiguous. This CDR3 is built from 16 residues. Trimming cost V 0 bases and J 1 base, with 10 bases left between them. Germline V CDR1 and CDR2: MGHRA, YSYEKL. The CDR3, as DNA: TGCGCCAGCAGCCAAGATTGGGGAAGTTCTGGAAACACCATATATTTT. As protein: CASSQDWGSSGNTIYF.

V usage is TRBV19 and J usage is TRBJ2-7; D unresolved. CDR1 is LNHDA, CDR2 SQIVND, per germline (reference sequence). CDR3 size: 13 residues. Trimming pared 6 bases from V and 1 base from J, leaving 10 bases between. The CDR3, as DNA: TGTGCCAGTAGCCCGGCAGCATCCTACGAGCAGTACTTC. Protein: CASSPAASYEQYF. Full variable domain (outside the CDR3, taken from reference TRBV19 and TRBJ2-7): DGGITQSPKYLFRKEGQNVTLSCEQNLNHDAMYWYRQDPGQGLRLIYYSQIVNDFQKGDIAEGYSVSREKKESFPLTVTSAQKNPTAFYLCASSPAASYEQYFGPGTRLTVT.

This clonotype was detected a few times. This chain uses TRBV7-8 with TRBJ2-2, with D possibly being TRBD2 (6 bases). V was trimmed by 1 base and J by 4 bases, leaving 10 bases between them. Germline assignment: CDR1 SGHVS and CDR2 FQNEAQ. This CDR3 is built from 15 residues. The CDR3: CASSLGGVGTGELFF. Here the CDR3 DNA reads TGTGCCAGCAGCTTAGGGGGGGTCGGCACCGGGGAGCTGTTTTTT. The whole variable domain, remainder taken from reference TRBV7-8 and TRBJ2-2, is GAGVSQSPRYKVAKRGQDVALRCDPISGHVSLFWYQQALGQGPEFLTYFQNEAQLDKSGLPSDRFFAERPEGSVSTLKIQRTQQEDSAVYLCASSLGGVGTGELFFGEGSRLTVL.

Ten or more counts support this clonotype. The chain links TRBV4-1 to TRBJ1-1, with 7 bases aligning to TRBD1. The germline CDR1 and CDR2 sequences are MGHRA and YSYEKL. V trimming: 5 bases; J trimming: 7 bases; junction bases outside the gene matches: 4. The CDR3 totals 12 residues. CDR3 in amino acids: CASSGDSHEAFF. For the CDR3, the DNA is TGCGCCAGCAGCGGGGACAGTCATGAAGCTTTCTTT.

This clonotype was found a few times. This rearrangement joins TRBV30 to TRBJ2-2; D call uncertain. V shed 3 bases and J shed 1 base, with 9 bases lying between them. The germline CDR1 and CDR2 sequences are GTSNPN and SVGIG (reference sequence). This CDR3 has 14 residues. CDR3 DNA sequence: TGTGCCTGGAGCGTGGTTCGGAACACCGGGGAGCTGTTTTTT. Residues: CAWSVVRNTGELFF.

As regards this clonotype: This may come from a read error, since a much larger clone is one base off. This chain connects TRBV5-6 to TRBJ1-1; D is uncertain. Germline CDR1 and CDR2: SGHDT and YYEEEE. Trimming took 4 bases from V and 1 from J, leaving 14 bases between them. The length of the CDR3 is 15 residues. DNA for the CDR3: TGTGCCAGCAGCCCGCTCACGTTGAAGAACACTGAAGCTTTCTTT. Amino acids: CASSPLTLKNTEAFF.

There are many counts of this clonotype. The V call is TRBV3-1, the J call TRBJ1-2; 7 bases align to TRBD1. Trimming took 4 bases from V and 4 from J; bases not matched to a gene: 9. CDR3 length: 15 amino acids. Germline CDR1 and CDR2: LGHDT and YNNKEL (reference sequence). In DNA, the CDR3 is TGTGCCAGCAGCCCGGAGACAGGGAACTCCTATGGCTACACCTTC. Translated: CASSPETGNSYGYTF.

This clonotype was seen a few times. Because the CDR3 is missing its conserved closing phenylalanine or tryptophan, this is likely a read error. The limits of the CDR3 on the DNA are not certain, so only TCRdb's listed CDR3 is given. The chain's CDR3 is CASSPPPPADLFC. J is TRBJ2-7 and V is TRBV6-6; the table calls TRBD2, which could not be checked here. Per the germline V gene, CDR1 is MNHNY and CDR2 is SVGAGI (reference sequence). With termini counted, the CDR3 has 13 amino acids.

The chain recombines TRBV6-5 with TRBJ1-1, with D perhaps TRBD1 (6 bases). This CDR3 spans 15 amino acids. CDR1 and CDR2 from the germline V gene are MNHEY and SVGAGI. The V gene lost 7 bases and the J gene lost 8 bases, with 23 bases spanning the gap. The CDR3 protein is CASKGGARRLVEAFF. The CDR3 nucleotides read TGTGCCAGCAAGGGGGGGGCCCGGAGGCTGGTAGAAGCTTTCTTT.

With regard to this clonotype: One base away lies a much larger clone, so this may be a sequencing read error. The chain recombines TRBV2 with TRBJ1-4; D remains unclear. This CDR3 region has 15 residues. The germline gives CDR1 SNHLY, CDR2 FYNNEI. Written as DNA, the CDR3 is TGTGTCAGCAGTGAATTGCGGAGTTCTAATGAAAAACTGTTTTTT. Residues: CVSSELRSSNEKLFF.

This clonotype appeared many times. The chain has TRBV18 and TRBJ1-1; D remains unclear. Trimming stripped 3 bases from V and 0 bases from J, with 11 bases between. CDR1 is KGHSH, CDR2 LQKENI, per germline. The CDR3 consists of 15 residues. The CDR3 nucleotides read TGTGCCAGCTCACCCCCCCAGGAATTGAACACTGAAGCTTTCTTT. This translates into CASSPPQELNTEAFF.

This clonotype was observed a few times. The chain combines TRBV12-3 or TRBV12-4 with TRBJ2-5, with TRBD2 identical over 10 bases. The V gene end was trimmed by 2 bases and the J gene end by 1 base; junction bases not matched to a gene: 7. The CDR3 covers 17 residues. Here the CDR3 DNA reads TGTGCCAGCAGTTTACGTGGACTAGCGGACTTCCAAGAGACCCAGTACTTC. This sequence encodes CASSLRGLADFQETQYF.

This chain uses TRBV2 with TRBJ1-4; weak D call: TRBD1 (6 bases). V shed 6 bases and J shed 7 bases, with 6 bases lying between them. The CDR3 consists of 11 residues. The germline CDR1 and CDR2 sequences are SNHLY and FYNNEI. DNA of the CDR3: TGTGCCAGCAGGGACAGTGAAAAACTGTTTTTT. Protein sequence: CASRDSEKLFF. The full variable domain, in which reference TRBV2 and TRBJ1-4 provide the parts outside the CDR3, is EPEVTQTPSHQVTQMGQEVILRCVPISNHLYFYWYRQILGQKVEFLVSFYNNEISEKSEIFDDQFSVERPDGSNFTLKIRSTKLEDSAMYFCASRDSEKLFFGSGTQLSVL.

This clonotype was seen many times. The chain has TRBV13 and TRBJ2-3, with D hard to call. The CDR3 contains 13 residues. Trimming left V 5 bases short and J 0 bases short, with 6 bases between. Germline CDR1 is PRHDT and CDR2 is FYEKMQ (reference sequence). The CDR3 loop is CASSKDSTDTQYF. The CDR3, as DNA: TGTGCCAGCAGCAAGGACAGCACAGATACGCAGTATTTT.

With regard to this clonotype: A read error may explain this, as a much larger clone is one base away. The rearrangement uses TRBV28 and TRBJ1-2; D is undetermined. This CDR3 has 13 residues. Germline CDR1 reads MDHEN; CDR2 reads SYDVKM. Trimming cost V 3 bases and J 6 bases, with 11 bases left between them. Here the CDR3 DNA reads TGTGCCAGCAGTTTCACCCAAAACCATGGCTACACCTTC. It codes for CASSFTQNHGYTF.

The chain has TRBV20-1 and TRBJ2-5; 10 bases line up with TRBD2. This CDR3 spans 11 amino acids. Trimming at V came to 8 bases and at J to 9 bases, leaving 6 bases not matched to a gene. The V gene's germline CDR1 is DFQATT and CDR2 SNEGSKA (reference sequence). CDR3 in amino acids: CSLAGEEAQYF. The CDR3 bases are TGCAGTCTAGCGGGAGAGGAGGCCCAGTACTTC.

Remarks on this clonotype: Because it lacks the conserved phenylalanine or tryptophan at the end, this CDR3 is likely a read error. The chain recombines TRBV4-3 with TRBJ2-7, with 8 bases lining up with TRBD1. This CDR3 has 13 residues. V was clipped by 3 bases and J by 5 bases; unmatched bases: 3. Germline V gene data show CDR1 as LGHNA and CDR2 as YSLEER. The CDR3 DNA reads TGCGCCAGCAGCCATGGACAGGGTAACGAGCAGTACCTC. It translates to CASSHGQGNEQYL.